Each of the 12 T cell receptor beta chains below was sequenced from the same sample in a study of memory CD4+ T cells and cytomegalovirus serostatus. Produced via immunoSEQ multiplex PCR; TCRdb's table is partial and in-frame only. This table holds tens of thousands of clones, around 80% found once. Single viable CD3+CD4+CD8-CD45RO+ cells were sorted as the memory CD4+ T cells. The specimen was memory CD4+ T cells from blood. These receptors were taken from an adult in good health and CMV-seronegative.

This chain joins TRBV6-1 and TRBJ2-7; either TRBD1 or TRBD2 may fit D (6 bases each). The CDR3 is 15 residues long. Trimming shortened V by 5 bases and J by 0 bases, and 14 bases separated the two germline ends. Germline CDR1 reads MNHNS; CDR2 reads SASEGT. The CDR3 here is CASSPQGGISYEQYF. The CDR3, as DNA: TGTGCCAGCAGTCCTCAAGGGGGGATCTCCTACGAGCAGTACTTC.

The V call is TRBV19, the J call TRBJ1-2, with 10 nucleotides matching TRBD1. V lost 7 bases and J lost 4; bases outside the gene matches: 6. The CDR3 runs 14 residues. Germline V gene lookup returns CDR1 LNHDA and CDR2 SQIVND (reference sequence). CDR3 DNA: TGTGCCAGTACCCGTGACAGGGGGCTCTATGGCTACACCTTC. This sequence encodes CASTRDRGLYGYTF.

The chain uses TRBV27 and TRBJ1-2; possible D gene TRBD1, 5 bases. This CDR3 is built from 14 residues. Trimming pared 6 bases from V and 0 bases from J, leaving 11 bases between. From germline, CDR1 is MNHEY and CDR2 SMNVEV (reference sequence). The CDR3 region is CASSFKGSNYGYTF. As DNA, the CDR3 is TGTGCCAGCAGCTTCAAGGGGTCTAACTATGGCTACACCTTC.

This clone occurred a few times. The chain is built from TRBV19 and TRBJ2-7, with 8 bases identical to TRBD2. Germline-derived CDR1 and CDR2 are LNHDA and SQIVND (reference sequence). The CDR3 is 14 amino acids. V lost 3 bases to trimming and J lost 5 bases; unmatched junction nucleotides: 6. The CDR3 region has the DNA TGTGCCAGTAGTATCCGTAGCGGGAACCACGAGCAGTACTTC. Encoded protein: CASSIRSGNHEQYF.

This clone was counted once. CDR3 amino acids: CASSPDSPNYGYTF. Here the CDR3 DNA reads TGTGCCAGCAGCCCGGACAGCCCTAACTATGGCTACACCTTC. The gene calls are TRBV6-5 and TRBJ1-2; D is perhaps TRBD1 (6 bases). The CDR3 totals 14 residues. Germline assignment: CDR1 MNHEY and CDR2 SVGAGI. Trimming removed 6 bases from V and 0 bases from J, with 11 bases in between.

The chain employs TRBV6-5 and TRBJ2-7; 13 bases line up with TRBD2. CDR1 and CDR2 from the germline V gene are MNHEY and SVGAGI. CDR3 length: 14 amino acids. Trimming took 6 bases from V and 6 from J; bases not matched to a gene: 5. The CDR3 nucleotides read TGTGCCAGCAGCCGGACTAGCGGGAGATCCGAGCAGTACTTC. Encoded protein: CASSRTSGRSEQYF.

There are a few counts of this clone. The chain uses TRBV7-2 and TRBJ2-7, with D uncertain. This CDR3 is 15 amino acids long. V was shortened by 5 bases and J by 3 bases, with 17 bases between the two germline ends. The germline gives CDR1 SGHTA, CDR2 FQGNSA. The CDR3 here is CASSPRSGPGYEQYF. The CDR3 DNA reads TGTGCCAGCAGCCCCCGTTCGGGTCCAGGCTACGAGCAGTACTTC.

The rearrangement uses TRBV28 and TRBJ2-2; D unresolved. Trimming took 6 bases from V and 1 from J, leaving 6 bases between them. The CDR3 sequence is 13 residues long. CDR1 is MDHEN, CDR2 SYDVKM, per germline. CDR3 nucleotide sequence: TGTGCCAGCAGACCGGGGAACACCGGGGAGCTGTTTTTT. It yields the protein CASRPGNTGELFF. Supplemented by reference TRBV28 and TRBJ2-2, the full variable domain reads DVKVTQSSRYLVKRTGEKVFLECVQDMDHENMFWYRQDPGLGLRLIYFSYDVKMKEKGDIPEGYSVSREKKERFSLILESASTNQTSMYLCASRPGNTGELFFGEGSRLTVL.

The rearrangement joins TRBV30 to TRBJ1-5, with D tentatively TRBD1 (5 bases). The V and J ends lost 0 bases and 7 bases respectively, with 10 bases between them. The length of the CDR3 is 13 residues. Germline CDR1 reads GTSNPN; CDR2 reads SVGIG (reference sequence). This CDR3 is CAWSVGGDQPQHF. The CDR3 DNA sequence: TGTGCCTGGAGTGTAGGAGGGGACCAGCCCCAGCATTTT.

The rearrangement joins TRBV7-3 to TRBJ2-7, with TRBD1 identical over 7 bases. Unmatched junction bases numbered 9, after V lost 3 bases and J lost 7 bases. The CDR3 has 14 residues. CDR1 is SGHTA and CDR2 is FQGTGA in the germline V gene. The CDR3 spells CASSLGQGVREQYF. The DNA of the CDR3 is TGTGCCAGCAGCTTGGGTCAGGGGGTTCGGGAGCAGTACTTC.

The CDR3 spells CASSYSGQGAGNTIYF. The CDR3 DNA sequence: TGTGCCAGCAGTTACTCCGGACAGGGGGCTGGAAACACCATATATTTT. The chain links TRBV6-6 to TRBJ1-3; TRBD1 matches 10 bases. The CDR3 loop spans 16 amino acids. J was trimmed by 2 bases and V by 0 bases; bases with no gene match: 1. CDR1 is MNHNY, CDR2 SVGAGI, per germline (reference sequence).

A single count supports this clone. The chain couples TRBV29-1 to TRBJ2-3; D is possibly TRBD1 (6 bases). Germline V gene data show CDR1 as SQVTM and CDR2 as ANQGSEA. The CDR3 loop spans 12 amino acids. Trimming shortened V by 6 bases and J by 5 bases, and 12 bases separated the two germline ends. The CDR3 protein is CSVATGVDTQYF. As DNA, the CDR3 is TGCAGCGTGGCGACAGGCGTAGATACGCAGTATTTT.